This T cell receptor beta chain stems from a study of response to subunit inactivated influenza vaccine. Study-wide results and caveats: The authors suggested that few new T cells are recruited per seasonal influenza vaccination.

The CDR3 is 16 amino acids. The ends were cut back, 0 bases at V and 1 base at J, with 13 bases in the middle. Germline V lookup: CDR1 SGHRS, CDR2 YFSETQ. TCRdb independently ran MiXCR on the RT-PCR reads; one entry per CDR3 protein. The table records 560,000 or so distinct CDR3 sequences, around 8% of them present only once. Turning to this clonotype: Its antigen remains unknown.

Material: PBMCs from blood, obtained around 25 months after vaccination. This TCR was sampled from a man between 50 and 69 years old who received an inactivated influenza vaccine. The chain is built from TRBV5-1 and TRBJ1-1, with a tentative D call TRBD1 (6 bases). CDR3 sequence: CASSLDVGAPNTEAFF. CDR3 DNA sequence: TGCGCCAGCAGCTTGGACGTGGGGGCCCCGAACACTGAAGCTTTCTTT.